The entry below gives a single T cell receptor (beta chain) sequence along with its context. A single record per CDR3 protein comes from TCRdb applying MiXCR to the 5' RACE reads. This table holds some 1,700,000 distinct CDR3 sequences, 32% found once. This sample was included in a study of identical twins. The origin of this receptor is a newborn girl in good health. The sample comprised cord blood.

The CDR3 sequence: CASSPRGKDYGYTF. CDR3 sequence (DNA): TGTGCCAGCAGTCCTAGGGGGAAGGACTATGGCTACACCTTC. The chain is built from TRBV6-1 and TRBJ1-2; TRBD1 might be the D (6 bases). CDR3 length: 14 residues. Trimming took 5 bases from V and 3 from J, leaving 13 bases between them. The V gene's germline CDR1 is MNHNS and CDR2 SASEGT.